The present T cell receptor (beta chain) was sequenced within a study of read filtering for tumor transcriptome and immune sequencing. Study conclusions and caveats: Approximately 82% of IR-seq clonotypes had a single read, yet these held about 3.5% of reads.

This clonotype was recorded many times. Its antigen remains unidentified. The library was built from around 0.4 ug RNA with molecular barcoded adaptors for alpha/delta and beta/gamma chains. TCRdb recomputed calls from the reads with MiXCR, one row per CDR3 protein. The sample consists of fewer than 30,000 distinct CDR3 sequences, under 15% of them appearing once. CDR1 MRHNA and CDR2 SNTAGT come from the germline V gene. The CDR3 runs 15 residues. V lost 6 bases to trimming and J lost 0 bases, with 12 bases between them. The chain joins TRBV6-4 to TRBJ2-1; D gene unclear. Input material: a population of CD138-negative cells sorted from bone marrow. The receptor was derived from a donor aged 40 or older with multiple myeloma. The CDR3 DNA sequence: TGTGCCAGCAGGCGCAGCGCCAGCTCCTACAATGAGCAGTTCTTC. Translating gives CASRRSASSYNEQFF.